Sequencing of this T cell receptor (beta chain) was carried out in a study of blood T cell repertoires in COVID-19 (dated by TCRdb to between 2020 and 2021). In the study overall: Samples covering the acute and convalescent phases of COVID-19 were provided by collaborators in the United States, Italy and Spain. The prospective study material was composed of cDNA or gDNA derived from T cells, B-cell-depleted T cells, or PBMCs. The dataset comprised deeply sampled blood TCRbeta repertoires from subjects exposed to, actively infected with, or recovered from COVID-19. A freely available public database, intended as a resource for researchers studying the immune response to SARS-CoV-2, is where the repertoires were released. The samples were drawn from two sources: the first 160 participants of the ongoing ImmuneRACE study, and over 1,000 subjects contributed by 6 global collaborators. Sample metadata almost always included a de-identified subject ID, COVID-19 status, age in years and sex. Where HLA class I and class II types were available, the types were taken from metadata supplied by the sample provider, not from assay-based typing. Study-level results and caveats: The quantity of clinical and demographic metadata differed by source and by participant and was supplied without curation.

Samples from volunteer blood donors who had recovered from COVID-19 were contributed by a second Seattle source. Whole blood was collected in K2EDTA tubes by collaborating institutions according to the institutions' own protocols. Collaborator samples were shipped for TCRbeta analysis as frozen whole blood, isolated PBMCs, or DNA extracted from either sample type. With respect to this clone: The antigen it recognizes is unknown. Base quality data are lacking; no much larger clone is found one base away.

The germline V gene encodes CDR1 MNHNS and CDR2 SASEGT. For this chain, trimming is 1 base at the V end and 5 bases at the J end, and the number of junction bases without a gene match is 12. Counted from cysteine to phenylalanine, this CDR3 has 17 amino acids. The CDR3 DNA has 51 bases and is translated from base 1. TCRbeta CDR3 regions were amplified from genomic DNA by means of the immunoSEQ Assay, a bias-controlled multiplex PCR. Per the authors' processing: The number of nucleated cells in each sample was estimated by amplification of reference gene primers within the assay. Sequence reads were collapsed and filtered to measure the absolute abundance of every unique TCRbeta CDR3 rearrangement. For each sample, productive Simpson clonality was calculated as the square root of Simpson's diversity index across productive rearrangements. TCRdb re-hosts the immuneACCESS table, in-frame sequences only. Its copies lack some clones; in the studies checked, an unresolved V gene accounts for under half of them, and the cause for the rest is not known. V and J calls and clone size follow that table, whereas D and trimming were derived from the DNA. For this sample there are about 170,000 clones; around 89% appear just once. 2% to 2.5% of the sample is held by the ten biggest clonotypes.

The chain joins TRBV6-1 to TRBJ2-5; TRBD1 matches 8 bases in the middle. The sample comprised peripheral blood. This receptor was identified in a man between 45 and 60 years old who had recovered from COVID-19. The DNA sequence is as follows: TGTGCCAGCAGTGAAGAGACAGGGGACGAGGTGTGGGAGACCCAGTACTTC. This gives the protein CASSEETGDEVWETQYF.